The 25 T cell receptor beta chains below were found in one sample sequenced in a study of prognosis after radiotherapy for stage I lung cancer. TCR beta CDR3 amplification from genomic DNA was performed by two-round multiplex PCR. First-round PCR employed TRBV- and TRBJ-specific primers for each gene. Each CDR3 protein gets one entry after TCRdb re-called the multiplex PCR reads with MiXCR. The sample has fewer than 35,000 distinct CDR3 sequences; approximately 31% are singletons. This sample comprised PBMCs, obtained before or after stereotactic body radiation therapy (not recorded which). These TCRs come from a donor over 45 with non-small cell lung cancer.

This clonotype was detected ten times or more. J is TRBJ1-2 and V is TRBV30; perhaps TRBD1 as D (5 bases). Germline values: CDR1 GTSNPN, CDR2 SVGIG (reference sequence). V was clipped by 3 bases and J by 4 bases, with 9 bases between them. The CDR3 extends over 12 amino acids. The CDR3 DNA sequence: TGTGCCTGGAGAAGACAGACCTATGGCTACACCTTC. This gives the protein CAWRRQTYGYTF.

There are many counts of this clonotype. This chain's CDR3 is CASSPPNGGGSTEAFF. The CDR3 region has the DNA TGTGCCAGCTCACCACCGAACGGGGGAGGGAGCACTGAAGCTTTCTTT. V gene TRBV18 combines with J gene TRBJ1-1; D possibly corresponds to TRBD1 (5 bases). Germline-derived CDR1 and CDR2 are KGHSH and LQKENI. CDR3 length: 16 amino acids. V was trimmed by 0 bases and J by 4 bases, leaving 15 bases between them. Full variable domain (outside the CDR3, taken from reference TRBV18 and TRBJ1-1): NAGVMQNPRHLVRRRGQEARLRCSPMKGHSHVYWYRQLPEEGLKFMVYLQKENIIDESGMPKERFSAEFPKEGPSILRIQQVVRGDSAAYFCASSPPNGGGSTEAFFGQGTRLTVV.

This clonotype has only a few counts. A far larger clone is one nucleotide away, so this likely arose from a read error. V is TRBV6-2 or TRBV6-3 and J is TRBJ2-1; a possible D gene is TRBD1 (6 bases). The germline V and J ends were trimmed by 5 bases and 10 bases, with 18 bases remaining between them. The germline CDR1 and CDR2 sequences are MNHEY and SVGEGT. The CDR3 totals 14 residues. CDR3 sequence reads: CASSAYRETYEQFF. Here the CDR3 DNA reads TGTGCCAGCAGTGCTTACAGGGAAACCTACGAGCAGTTCTTC.

The sample holds many counts of this clonotype. This chain joins TRBV6-1 and TRBJ1-5; 8 bases are shared with TRBD1. The CDR3 runs 15 residues. Germline V lookup: CDR1 MNHNS, CDR2 SASEGT. The V and J ends lost 4 bases and 4 bases, in that order; junction bases with no gene match: 6. CDR3 residues: CASSVMGQANQPQHF. CDR3 bases: TGTGCCAGCAGTGTTATGGGACAGGCTAATCAGCCCCAGCATTTT.

This clonotype came up many times. The chain carries TRBV11-3 and TRBJ2-2; 7 nucleotides align to TRBD2. The CDR3 has 14 amino acids. V lost 4 bases, J lost 6 bases, and 5 bases stayed unmatched. The germline gives CDR1 SGHNT, CDR2 YENEEA. This CDR3 reads CASSSSGLSGELFF. DNA for the CDR3: TGTGCCAGCAGCTCCTCGGGACTATCCGGGGAGCTGTTTTTT.

This clonotype was seen many times. The rearrangement links TRBV9 to TRBJ2-7; weak D call: TRBD1 (5 bases). V shed 2 bases and J shed 3 bases, with 18 bases lying between them. Germline values: CDR1 SGDLS, CDR2 YYNGEE. This CDR3 contains 16 residues. CDR3 bases: TGTGCCAGCAGCGTCCCCTGGGGCCCCCCCGGCTACGAGCAGTACTTC. As protein: CASSVPWGPPGYEQYF.

This clonotype showed up many times. The J gene is TRBJ1-2, the V gene TRBV7-9; weak D call: TRBD1 (5 bases). The CDR3 sequence is 12 residues long. CDR1 is SEHNR, CDR2 FQNEAQ, per germline (reference sequence). Trimming pared 11 bases from V and 4 bases from J, leaving 14 bases between. CDR3 protein: CACSTGAYGYTF. CDR3 DNA sequence: TGTGCCTGCTCCACCGGGGCCTATGGCTACACCTTC.

The sample holds many counts of this clonotype. For the CDR3, the DNA is TGTGCCAGCAGCTCGTCACGGACAGGGGATCCGGATGGCTACACCTTC. Translation: CASSSSRTGDPDGYTF. The chain uses TRBV9 and TRBJ1-2, with 9 bases aligning to TRBD1. V lost 4 bases, J lost 6 bases, and 13 bases stayed unmatched. The CDR3 length is 16 residues. CDR1 is SGDLS and CDR2 is YYNGEE in the germline V gene. The complete variable domain, with remaining parts taken from reference TRBV9 and TRBJ1-2, reads DSGVTQTPKHLITATGQRVTLRCSPRSGDLSVYWYQQSLDQGLQFLIQYYNGEERAKGNILERFSAQQFPDLHSELNLSSLELGDSALYFCASSSSRTGDPDGYTFGSGTRLTVV.

As regards this clonotype: Possible read error: a much larger clone is one base away. The chain carries TRBV10-3 and TRBJ2-7, with TRBD2 matching 8 bases. CDR1 is ENHRY and CDR2 is SYGVKD in the germline V gene. The CDR3 spans 15 residues. CDR3 region: CAISAPTSGTYEQCF. The CDR3 DNA reads as TGTGCCATCAGTGCGCCCACTAGCGGCACCTACGAGCAGTGCTTC.

The V gene is TRBV5-6, the J gene TRBJ1-4; no clear D gene. CDR3 length equals 15 residues. The V gene's germline CDR1 is SGHDT and CDR2 YYEEEE. Trimming removed 2 bases at V and 3 bases at J, with 11 bases between. The CDR3: CASSFSRASNEKLFF. The CDR3 DNA sequence: TGTGCCAGCAGCTTCTCTAGGGCATCTAATGAAAAACTGTTTTTT.

A remark on this clonotype: Only one base separates this from a far larger clonotype, so it likely reflects a read error. V gene TRBV6-1 combines with J gene TRBJ2-1, with D possibly being TRBD1 (6 bases). Trimming removed 11 bases at V and 7 bases at J, with 33 bases between. The CDR3 has 18 residues. Germline assignment: CDR1 MNHNS and CDR2 SASEGT. The CDR3 here is CAGITYEGPVWGRNEQFF. CDR3 DNA sequence: TGTGCCGGAATAACATACGAGGGACCGGTATGGGGGCGGAATGAGCAGTTCTTC.

This chain links TRBV27 with TRBJ2-1; D unresolved. CDR3 length: 15 residues. V shed 6 bases and J shed 5 bases, with 17 bases lying between them. Germline V lookup: CDR1 MNHEY, CDR2 SMNVEV (reference sequence). CDR3 region: CASRDLAHRHNEQFF. CDR3 nucleotides: TGTGCCAGCAGGGACCTGGCGCACCGACACAATGAGCAGTTCTTC.

In the case of this clonotype: A much larger clonotype is one base distant, so this may be a read error. The rearrangement joins TRBV28 to TRBJ1-4; D call uncertain. Trimming left V 8 bases short and J 5 bases short, with 15 bases between. The germline gives CDR1 MDHEN, CDR2 SYDVKM. The CDR3 is 14 residues long. CDR3 coding DNA: TGTGCCAGCTATCGGGGTGATGGGAATGAAAAACTGTTTTTT. It yields the protein CASYRGDGNEKLFF.

This clonotype showed up many times. The gene calls are TRBV11-2 and TRBJ2-5; 12 nucleotides agree with TRBD2. Per the germline V gene, CDR1 is SGHAT and CDR2 is FQNNGV. V trimming: 5 bases; J trimming: 3 bases; junction bases outside the gene matches: 4. This CDR3 has 15 residues. The CDR3 loop is CASSRRLAGEETQYF. CDR3 nucleotides: TGTGCCAGCAGCAGAAGACTAGCGGGGGAAGAGACCCAGTACTTC.

This clonotype was observed once. The chain combines TRBV6-1 with TRBJ2-6, with D unresolved. V lost 10 bases and J 0 bases, leaving 16 bases between the germline ends. CDR1 is MNHNS, CDR2 SASEGT, per germline. The CDR3 contains 16 residues. CDR3 sequence (DNA): TGTGCCATCTCCAGAGGTGTCGGCTCTGGGGCCAACGTCCTGACTTTC. Translation gives CAISRGVGSGANVLTF.

This clonotype is deemed medium-sized. This chain connects TRBV6-1 to TRBJ2-1, with no clear D. The length of the CDR3 is 13 residues. Germline CDR1 and CDR2: MNHNS and SASEGT. The V and J ends lost 2 bases and 4 bases respectively, with 6 bases between them. The CDR3 coding sequence is TGTGCCAGCAGTGAAAGGCAATACAATGAGCAGTTCTTC. Its protein is CASSERQYNEQFF.

This clonotype was picked up many times. This chain joins TRBV24-1 and TRBJ1-5; D may be TRBD1 (5 bases). This CDR3 has 15 residues. V gave up 9 bases and J gave up 3 bases, with 17 bases separating them. Per germline, CDR1 KGHDR and CDR2 SFDVKD. The CDR3 is CATGDTGFNNQPQHF. For the CDR3, the DNA is TGTGCCACCGGAGACACAGGTTTTAACAATCAGCCCCAGCATTTT.

This clonotype was counted ten times or more. This chain joins TRBV6-2 or TRBV6-3 and TRBJ2-2, with a possible D match to TRBD2 (5 bases). V was cut by 4 bases and J by 3 bases, with 12 bases left in between. The V gene's germline CDR1 is MNHEY and CDR2 SVGEGT. CDR3 length: 15 residues. The CDR3 nucleotides are TGTGCCAGCAGTTCACTAGGACGAGACACCGGGGAGCTGTTTTTT. This sequence encodes CASSSLGRDTGELFF.

Worth noting for this clonotype: A clone one base away is much larger, so this may be a read error. The CDR3 loop reads CASSRDRDAYEQYF. As DNA, the CDR3 is TGTGCCAGCAGTAGGGACAGGGACGCCTACGAGCAGTACTTC. V gene TRBV6-1 combines with J gene TRBJ2-7; 9 positions agree with TRBD1. The CDR3 extends over 14 amino acids. Trimming removed 5 bases from V and 2 bases from J; junction bases left unmatched: 4. Germline V gene data show CDR1 as MNHNS and CDR2 as SASEGT.

Worth noting for this clonotype: A clone one base away is much larger, so this may be a read error. The chain combines TRBV3-1 with TRBJ2-2, with D uncertain. Trimming left V 0 bases short and J 6 bases short, with 11 bases between. Germline lookup yields CDR1 LGHDT and CDR2 YNNKEL (reference sequence). The length of the CDR3 is 15 residues. The DNA for the CDR3 is TGTGCCAGCAGCCAAGAAGAAGGGTATTCCGGGGAGCTGTTTTTT. Its translation is CASSQEEGYSGELFF.

At least ten counts were recorded for this clonotype. The CDR3 nucleotides are TGTGCCAGCAGCAGAGAAACAGGGAGCACCTACGAGCAGTACTTC. Amino acid sequence: CASSRETGSTYEQYF. The chain is built from TRBV27 and TRBJ2-7; tentatively, D is TRBD1 (6 bases). Germline CDR1 is MNHEY and CDR2 is SMNVEV (reference sequence). CDR3 length: 15 residues. Trimming took off 6 bases at V and 2 bases at J, with 17 bases between the two ends.

This clonotype came up many times. V usage is TRBV12-3 or TRBV12-4 and J usage is TRBJ1-5; TRBD1 is a possible D gene (5 bases). V gave up 1 base and J gave up 2 bases, with 21 bases separating them. CDR3 size: 19 residues. CDR3 sequence (DNA): TGTGCCAGCAGTTTAGTTCATACCGGGACCCCTACGGGCAATCAGCCCCAGCATTTT. Protein: CASSLVHTGTPTGNQPQHF.

This clonotype showed up just once. The V call is TRBV6-2 or TRBV6-3, the J call TRBJ1-1; the match to TRBD1 covers 9 bases. V lost 4 bases, J lost 5 bases, and 5 bases stayed unmatched. The germline CDR1 and CDR2 sequences are MNHEY and SVGEGT. The CDR3 is 14 residues long. CDR3 protein: CASSFRDRETEAFF. CDR3 bases: TGTGCCAGCAGTTTCCGGGACAGGGAGACTGAAGCTTTCTTT.

About this clonotype: In this CDR3 the conserved last residue, phenylalanine or tryptophan, is missing, so a read error is likely. This chain links TRBV28 with TRBJ2-1, with TRBD1 matching over 8 bases. Looked up from germline, CDR1 is MDHEN and CDR2 is SYDVKM. The CDR3 extends over 16 amino acids. CDR3 loop: CASRPGGQGAFNEQFI. CDR3 DNA sequence: TGCGCCAGCAGGCCAGGGGGGCAGGGGGCTTTCAATGAGCAGTTCATC.

The sample holds many counts of this clonotype. The chain employs TRBV5-1 and TRBJ1-5; D unclear. Germline V CDR1 and CDR2: SGHRS, YFSETQ. V lost 5 bases to trimming and J lost 5 bases, with 11 bases between them. This CDR3 has 13 amino acids. The CDR3 loop is CASSQGWDQPQHF. The CDR3, as DNA: TGCGCCAGCAGTCAAGGGTGGGATCAGCCCCAGCATTTT.